Listed here are 28 T cell receptor beta chains from one sample, sequenced in a study of cytomegalovirus exposure and HLA in healthy donors. PCR amplification relied on 60 Vbeta primers (plus 13 Jbeta primers). This table comes from immunoSEQ multiplex PCR, and its TCRdb copy is limited to in-frame clones, with some not included. The table shows around 110,000 clones, with approximately 82% occurring only once. Sequencing was done on a sample of PBMCs. These receptors were obtained from a man aged 30-40 years in good health and CMV-seropositive.

CDR3 protein: CASNRAGVYGYTF. The DNA for the CDR3 is TGTGCCAGTAACCGGGCGGGCGTCTATGGCTACACCTTC. The gene calls are TRBV5-4 and TRBJ1-2; the D is unclear. The CDR3 is made up of 13 amino acids. Trimming cost V 8 bases and J 4 bases, with 15 bases left between them. From germline, CDR1 is SGHNT and CDR2 YYREEE (reference sequence).

For this clone: The same CDR3 is also encoded by other DNA sequences in this sample. The chain joins TRBV15 to TRBJ1-1; D might be TRBD1 (5 bases). Trimming left V 3 bases short and J 5 bases short, with 13 bases between. The germline gives CDR1 LNHNV, CDR2 YYDKDF (reference sequence). CDR3 length: 14 amino acids. The CDR3 reads CATSRPQGSTEAFF. The CDR3 DNA sequence: TGTGCCACCAGCAGGCCGCAGGGTTCAACTGAAGCTTTCTTT.

This chain links TRBV6-6 with TRBJ1-6; 7 nucleotides line up with TRBD1. With 4 bases clipped from V and 5 bases from J, the junction kept 8 bases outside the gene matches. This CDR3 spans 16 amino acids. Germline CDR1 reads MNHNY; CDR2 reads SVGAGI (reference sequence). The CDR3 reads CASSSDRAGNNSPLHF. CDR3 nucleotide sequence: TGTGCCAGCAGTTCCGACAGGGCGGGGAATAATTCACCCCTCCACTTT.

This rearrangement joins TRBV29-1 to TRBJ1-2; a weak D match, TRBD1 (6 bases). The germline V gene encodes CDR1 SQVTM and CDR2 ANQGSEA. The CDR3 totals 12 residues. Trimming left V 4 bases short and J 5 bases short, with 11 bases between. The CDR3 protein is CSVADRNYGYTF. CDR3 bases: TGCAGCGTTGCCGACAGGAATTATGGCTACACCTTC.

This sequence joins TRBV7-9 and TRBJ1-2, with D tentatively TRBD1 (6 bases). The CDR3 totals 15 residues. CDR1 SEHNR and CDR2 FQNEAQ come from the germline V gene (reference sequence). The V end was cut by 1 base, the J end by 4 bases, with 13 bases between. CDR3 loop: CASSLGHTGPYGYTF. CDR3 nucleotide sequence: TGTGCCAGCAGCTTAGGCCATACAGGGCCCTATGGCTACACCTTC.

This sequence joins TRBV6-5 and TRBJ2-1; possible D gene TRBD2, 6 bases. This CDR3 has 14 amino acids. Trimming took 8 bases from V and 8 from J, leaving 19 bases between them. The germline CDR1 and CDR2 sequences are MNHEY and SVGAGI. As DNA, the CDR3 is TGTGCCAGCCACAAAATCCAGACTAGTTATGAGCAGTTCTTC. Its translation: CASHKIQTSYEQFF.

The gene calls are TRBV6-4 and TRBJ2-2, with a possible D match to TRBD2 (5 bases). Germline CDR1 is MRHNA and CDR2 is SNTAGT. Trimming stripped 0 bases from V and 4 bases from J, with 9 bases between. CDR3 length: 15 residues. CDR3 sequence: CASSDSGEGTGELFF. The CDR3 coding sequence is TGTGCCAGCAGTGACTCGGGAGAGGGCACCGGGGAGCTGTTTTTT.

This clone was counted a few times. The rearrangement links TRBV2 to TRBJ1-2, with D uncertain. Germline CDR1 and CDR2: SNHLY and FYNNEI. The CDR3 length is 11 residues. V dropped 2 bases and J dropped 8 bases, with 6 bases sitting between them. CDR3 region: CASSEPQGYTF. The CDR3 nucleotides are TGTGCCAGCAGTGAACCCCAGGGCTACACCTTC. Full variable domain (missing parts from reference TRBV2 and TRBJ1-2): EPEVTQTPSHQVTQMGQEVILRCVPISNHLYFYWYRQILGQKVEFLVSFYNNEISEKSEIFDDQFSVERPDGSNFTLKIRSTKLEDSAMYFCASSEPQGYTFGSGTRLTVV.

This rearrangement joins TRBV5-1 to TRBJ2-1; D not certain. The CDR3 consists of 13 residues. The germline V gene encodes CDR1 SGHRS and CDR2 YFSETQ. V dropped 2 bases and J dropped 8 bases, with 11 bases sitting between them. DNA of the CDR3: TGCGCCAGCAGCTTCATACCCCGGGATGAGCAGTTCTTC. Amino acids: CASSFIPRDEQFF. Full variable domain (rest looked up from reference TRBV5-1 and TRBJ2-1): KAGVTQTPRYLIKTRGQQVTLSCSPISGHRSVSWYQQTPGQGLQFLFEYFSETQRNKGNFPGRFSGRQFSNSRSEMNVSTLELGDSALYLCASSFIPRDEQFFGPGTRLTVL.

This clone was seen a handful of times. The CDR3 loop is CAWSVGGDQETQYF. The DNA for the CDR3 is TGTGCCTGGAGTGTGGGAGGGGACCAAGAGACCCAGTACTTC. This chain uses TRBV30 with TRBJ2-5; TRBD2 matches at 7 bases. This CDR3 contains 14 residues. Germline loops: CDR1 GTSNPN, CDR2 SVGIG (reference sequence). With 0 bases clipped from V and 0 bases from J, the junction kept 1 base outside the gene matches.

The V and J genes are TRBV7-9 and TRBJ1-4, with 7 bases matching TRBD1. This CDR3 region has 15 residues. J was trimmed by 7 bases and V by 1 base; bases with no gene match: 6. Germline lookup yields CDR1 SEHNR and CDR2 FQNEAQ (reference sequence). The CDR3 nucleotides are TGTGCCAGCAGCTTAGGGGCCTCAGGGGGTGAAAAACTGTTTTTT. Translating gives CASSLGASGGEKLFF. Variable domain in full (rest from reference TRBV7-9 and TRBJ1-4): DTGVSQNPRHKITKRGQNVTFRCDPISEHNRLYWYRQTLGQGPEFLTYFQNEAQLEKSRLLSDRFSAERPKGSFSTLEIQRTEQGDSAMYLCASSLGASGGEKLFFGSGTQLSVL.

The J gene is TRBJ2-1, the V gene TRBV5-5; 10 bases are shared with TRBD2. The CDR3 sequence is 13 residues long. Germline CDR1 and CDR2: SGHKS and YYEKEE (reference sequence). Trimming took 5 bases from V and 10 from J; bases not matched to a gene: 6. The CDR3 DNA is TGTGCCAGCAGTCCTTCGGGACTAGCGGAGCAGTTCTTC. It translates to CASSPSGLAEQFF.

The rearrangement joins TRBV5-1 to TRBJ1-1; no clear D. Trimming took 1 base from V and 0 from J, leaving 13 bases between them. The CDR3 is made up of 16 amino acids. Germline V gene sequence: CDR1 SGHRS, CDR2 YFSETQ. CDR3 protein: CASSLLGRVVNTEAFF. The CDR3 region has the DNA TGCGCCAGCAGCTTGTTAGGGCGGGTCGTGAACACTGAAGCTTTCTTT.

The chain combines TRBV7-2 with TRBJ2-7, with D possibly TRBD2 on 5 matching bases. Per the germline V gene, CDR1 is SGHTA and CDR2 is FQGNSA. The CDR3 is made up of 13 amino acids. Trimming cost V 5 bases and J 6 bases, with 14 bases left between them. CDR3 DNA sequence: TGTGCCAGCAGCGGAGGTAAAGCGAGCGAGCAGTACTTC. This translates into CASSGGKASEQYF.

The chain joins TRBV30 to TRBJ2-1; TRBD1 might be the D (5 bases). Germline lookup yields CDR1 GTSNPN and CDR2 SVGIG (reference sequence). The CDR3 totals 14 residues. Trimming pared 0 bases from V and 4 bases from J, leaving 10 bases between. CDR3 residues: CAWSVGAMYNEQFF. The CDR3 DNA sequence: TGTGCCTGGAGTGTAGGGGCTATGTACAATGAGCAGTTCTTC.

The rearrangement uses TRBV5-8 and TRBJ2-7; D remains ambiguous. V lost 2 bases, J lost 0 bases, and 15 bases lay in between. This CDR3 comprises 16 residues. Germline CDR1 is SGHTS and CDR2 is YDEGEE. DNA for the CDR3: TGTGCCAGCAGCTTAGCTGTCCGGAGAAGCTCCTACGAGCAGTACTTC. It is translated as CASSLAVRRSSYEQYF. Full variable domain (rest looked up from reference TRBV5-8 and TRBJ2-7): EAGVTQSPTHLIKTRGQQATLRCSPISGHTSVYWYQQALGLGLQFLLWYDEGEERNRGNFPPRFSGRQFPNYSSELNVNALELEDSALYLCASSLAVRRSSYEQYFGPGTRLTVT.

This chain connects TRBV29-1 to TRBJ2-4; D unresolved. This CDR3 has 13 amino acids. V dropped 8 bases and J dropped 2 bases, with 13 bases sitting between them. Germline CDR1 is SQVTM and CDR2 is ANQGSEA. CDR3 residues: CSTPATSKNIQYF. Here the CDR3 DNA reads TGCAGCACTCCCGCCACGTCCAAAAACATTCAGTACTTC.

This chain connects TRBV14 to TRBJ2-5, with 8 bases identical to TRBD1. V lost 0 bases, J lost 5 bases, and 2 bases stayed unmatched. Germline lookup yields CDR1 SGHDN and CDR2 FVKESK. This CDR3 has 14 amino acids. The CDR3 DNA is TGTGCCAGCAGCCAAGACAGGGGGCATGAGACCCAGTACTTC. Translation: CASSQDRGHETQYF.

The chain has TRBV4-1 and TRBJ2-1; 9 positions agree with TRBD2. The germline V gene has CDR1 MGHRA and CDR2 YSYEKL. This CDR3 spans 14 amino acids. Germline trimming cut 3 bases from V and 8 bases from J; bases unmatched to any gene: 5. Here the CDR3 reads CASSQTGLAYEQFF. The CDR3 region has the DNA TGCGCCAGCAGCCAGACGGGACTAGCCTATGAGCAGTTCTTC.

The chain links TRBV7-8 to TRBJ2-7, with 9 bases that match TRBD1. The CDR3 covers 13 residues. Trimming removed 7 bases from V and 1 base from J; junction bases left unmatched: 2. The V gene's germline CDR1 is SGHVS and CDR2 FQNEAQ. In DNA, the CDR3 is TGTGCCAGCAAGGACAGGGGATCCTACGAGCAGTACTTC. It is translated as CASKDRGSYEQYF. Full variable domain (missing parts from reference TRBV7-8 and TRBJ2-7): GAGVSQSPRYKVAKRGQDVALRCDPISGHVSLFWYQQALGQGPEFLTYFQNEAQLDKSGLPSDRFFAERPEGSVSTLKIQRTQQEDSAVYLCASKDRGSYEQYFGPGTRLTVT.

The chain uses TRBV2 and TRBJ2-7, with TRBD2 matching over 9 bases. The CDR3 is 13 amino acids. V lost 7 bases and J lost 4; bases outside the gene matches: 5. CDR1 and CDR2 (germline): SNHLY, FYNNEI. The CDR3 sequence is CASTAGGAYEQYV. For the CDR3, the DNA is TGTGCCAGCACCGCGGGAGGGGCTTACGAGCAGTACGTC.

The chain combines TRBV7-3 with TRBJ2-3; TRBD2 matches at 10 bases. V trimming: 6 bases; J trimming: 6 bases; junction bases outside the gene matches: 9. The germline V gene encodes CDR1 SGHTA and CDR2 FQGTGA. The CDR3 has 15 amino acids. The DNA of the CDR3 is TGTGCCAGCAGTAGAGCATCTAGCGGGGGTGATACGCAGTATTTT. It codes for CASSRASSGGDTQYF.

This sequence joins TRBV2 and TRBJ1-2, with D maybe TRBD1 (6 bases). Germline CDR1 SNHLY, CDR2 FYNNEI. V lost 7 bases, J lost 8 bases, and 14 bases lay in between. The CDR3 is 12 amino acids. The chain's CDR3 is CASTWTVGGYTF. CDR3 DNA sequence: TGTGCCAGCACCTGGACAGTCGGAGGCTACACCTTC. Filled out from reference TRBV2 and TRBJ1-2, the complete variable domain reads EPEVTQTPSHQVTQMGQEVILRCVPISNHLYFYWYRQILGQKVEFLVSFYNNEISEKSEIFDDQFSVERPDGSNFTLKIRSTKLEDSAMYFCASTWTVGGYTFGSGTRLTVV.

The chain is built from TRBV7-2 and TRBJ2-3; tentative D call: TRBD2 (6 bases). The CDR3 has 16 amino acids. V was shortened by 2 bases and J by 1 base, with 13 bases between the two germline ends. CDR1 and CDR2 from the germline V gene are SGHTA and FQGNSA. The CDR3 sequence: CASSLYRGLGTDTQYF. CDR3 nucleotides: TGTGCCAGCAGCTTATATCGGGGGTTGGGCACAGATACGCAGTATTTT.

The chain joins TRBV10-2 to TRBJ2-4, with D possibly TRBD1 on 5 matching bases. The CDR3 loop spans 15 amino acids. Germline lookup yields CDR1 WSHSY and CDR2 SAAADI. V was cut by 8 bases and J by 0 bases, with 14 bases left in between. The CDR3 DNA follows: TGCGCCAGCCGGCGTGCAGGGCTAGCCAAAAACATTCAGTACTTC. This encodes CASRRAGLAKNIQYF.

The CDR3 DNA reads as TGTGCCAGCCGGGACTTACACAATGAGCAGTTCTTC. This translates into CASRDLHNEQFF. The chain couples TRBV2 to TRBJ2-1; perhaps TRBD2 as D (6 bases). Trimming pared 8 bases from V and 5 bases from J, leaving 10 bases between. The length of the CDR3 is 12 residues. CDR1 and CDR2 (germline): SNHLY, FYNNEI.

V and J are TRBV5-4 and TRBJ2-7; TRBD1 aligns across 8 bases. The V segment lost 4 bases and the J segment 6 bases; nucleotides outside the gene matches: 6. Germline V gene data show CDR1 as SGHNT and CDR2 as YYREEE (reference sequence). The CDR3 covers 13 residues. This CDR3 reads CASSTTGAGEQYV. The DNA for the CDR3 is TGTGCCAGCAGCACGACAGGGGCGGGCGAGCAGTACGTC.

The rearrangement joins TRBV18 to TRBJ1-1; TRBD1 aligns across 7 bases. CDR3 length: 14 residues. With 5 bases clipped from V and 0 bases from J, the junction kept 3 bases outside the gene matches. Germline V gene sequence: CDR1 KGHSH, CDR2 LQKENI. The CDR3 nucleotides read TGTGCCAGCTCAAGGGACAGACTGAACACTGAAGCTTTCTTT. Encoded protein: CASSRDRLNTEAFF. The whole variable domain, filled in from reference TRBV18 and TRBJ1-1, reads NAGVMQNPRHLVRRRGQEARLRCSPMKGHSHVYWYRQLPEEGLKFMVYLQKENIIDESGMPKERFSAEFPKEGPSILRIQQVVRGDSAAYFCASSRDRLNTEAFFGQGTRLTVV.